This is a list of T cell receptor beta chains from one sample in a study of glioma-infiltrating T cells. TCRdb ran MiXCR on the multiplex PCR reads and lists one entry per CDR3 protein. The sample holds 150,000 or so distinct CDR3 sequences, 30% to 40% seen once. The sample was glioma tissue, nonneoplastic brain tissue, or PBMCs (not recorded which). These receptors all stem from a human donor with low-grade glioma or glioblastoma, undergoing nonglioma brain surgery, or in good health (not recorded which). CDR3s include the opening cysteine and the closing phenylalanine or tryptophan.

J	V	CDR3
TRBJ2-7	TRBV6-1	CASTATGRYEQYF
TRBJ2-5	TRBV6-1	CASSFPDREETQYF
TRBJ1-1	TRBV20-1	CSASPSLQGTEAFF
TRBJ1-5	TRBV20-1	CSVSGHQKDQPQHF
TRBJ1-2	TRBV27	CARTTTGNYGYTF
TRBJ2-1	TRBV28	CASSLPGTTYNEQFF
TRBJ1-5	TRBV7-2	CASSLGRANQPQHF
TRBJ2-4	TRBV2	CASSQASGIAKNIQYF
TRBJ2-5	TRBV28	CASSLGGAETQYF
TRBJ2-1	TRBV7-2	CASSPATNSYNEQFF